These T cell receptor beta chains were read from a single sample in a study of CD8+CD57+ T cells in acquired aplastic anemia. TCRdb reprocessed the reads via MiXCR and lists one record per CDR3 protein. The sample carries some 130,000 distinct CDR3 sequences, roughly 50% recorded once. The sample comprised sorted CD4+, CD8+, or CD8+CD57+ T cells (not recorded which) from PBMCs. The receptors come from a human donor in good health, serving as a control. CDR3s include the opening cysteine and the closing phenylalanine or tryptophan. A D gene is named only where the DNA matches it firmly. Some rows mark clone size as missing; the rest say once, few, many or name a class of expanded clone.

NA,TRBJ1-2,TRBV10-2,TRBD1,TGCGCCAGCAGTGAGTCGTCTGGACAGGTCTATGGCTACACCTTC,CASSESSGQVYGYTF
once,TRBJ2-7,TRBV7-3,NA,TGTGCCAGCAGCTTAACTCTGGCTAGTAGGGGGGCACCATCCCCGTACTTC,CASSLTLASRGAPSPYF
many,TRBJ1-1,TRBV30,NA,TGTGCCTGGAGTACTAACAGGGAATCCACTGAAGCTTTCTTT,CAWSTNRESTEAFF
once,TRBJ1-1,TRBV24-1,NA,TGTGCCACCACCAGTGACACTGAAGCTTTCTTT,CATTSDTEAFF
NA,TRBJ1-1,TRBV12-3/TRBV12-4,TRBD1,TGTGCCAGCAGAGGACAGGGGGCGCAGGTAGCTTTCTTT,CASRGQGAQVAFF
NA,TRBJ2-2,TRBV27,NA,TGTGCCAGCAGTTCTCGGACAGTGAACACCGGGGAGCTGTTTTTT,CASSSRTVNTGELFF
many,TRBJ2-3,TRBV10-3,TRBD2,TGTGCCATCAGTGAAAGTCGGGGTAGCGGGGGCCTCACAGATACGCAGTATTTT,CAISESRGSGGLTDTQYF
NA,TRBJ2-3,TRBV2,TRBD2,TGTGCCAGCAGGTTGGTTGGCGGGGGGGCTTCGACAGATACGCAGTATTTT,CASRLVGGGASTDTQYF
many,TRBJ2-2,TRBV2,NA,TGTGCCAGCAGTGCCTGGGGGCTCACCGGGGAGCTGTTTTTT,CASSAWGLTGELFF
NA,TRBJ1-2,TRBV20-1,TRBD1,TGCAGTGCTTGTAAGGGGGCGCTTGGCTACACCTTC,CSACKGALGYTF